A selection of T cell receptor beta chains follows, all from one sample in a study of cytomegalovirus exposure and HLA in healthy donors. Sequencing was performed with immunoSEQ multiplex PCR; in TCRdb, only in-frame clones are kept and a portion is missing. Altogether approximately 120,000 clones are present, approximately 90% being singletons, with the ten largest covering about 1.9%. Sequenced sample: PBMCs. The source of these receptors is a woman aged 18 to 35 in good health and CMV-seronegative. Each CDR3 is given with its conserved first and last residue. The D gene is left open where the match is weak.

cdr3_aa j_call v_call d_call
CASSSRGQATDTQYF TRBJ2-3 TRBV2 -
CAWSVQVVGELFF TRBJ2-2 TRBV30 -
CASSPIRGGASTDTQYF TRBJ2-3 TRBV18 -
CAWSRGTESYEQYF TRBJ2-7 TRBV30 TRBD1
CASSILSGAGENGELFF TRBJ2-2 TRBV19 TRBD2
CASSWGTGNQPQHF TRBJ1-5 TRBV5-8 TRBD1
CASSMGQATSSYEQYF TRBJ2-7 TRBV19 TRBD1
CASSAQGTDTQYF TRBJ2-3 TRBV9 -
CASSLGGGTEAFF TRBJ1-1 TRBV7-8 -
CASSPRAGLQETQYF TRBJ2-5 TRBV18 -
CASRYTDTQYF TRBJ2-3 TRBV27 -
CASSLLQQVNYGYTF TRBJ1-2 TRBV5-4 -
CASSESRGWNQPQHF TRBJ1-5 TRBV6-1 -
CASSTGAGELFF TRBJ2-2 TRBV5-6 TRBD1
CASSRDRNYYGYTF TRBJ1-2 TRBV5-1 -
CASSSGQAGTGELFF TRBJ2-2 TRBV7-3 TRBD1
CASSVTGFSEAFF TRBJ1-1 TRBV2 -
CASSGTGLATNTGELFF TRBJ2-2 TRBV5-1 TRBD2
CASSSQQGLTYEQYF TRBJ2-7 TRBV7-2 -
CASSSRGEQPQHF TRBJ1-5 TRBV27 -
CASSPSGTSGTYEQYF TRBJ2-7 TRBV4-2 TRBD2
CASSLESGTDSTGELFF TRBJ2-2 TRBV27 TRBD1
CAWSVGGADQPQHF TRBJ1-5 TRBV30 -
CASSEARGDGYTF TRBJ1-2 TRBV2 TRBD1
CASSLQWDTDLGYGYTF TRBJ1-2 TRBV7-2 -
CASAGLADLNEQFF TRBJ2-1 TRBV27 TRBD2
CASSPRGTNEKLFF TRBJ1-4 TRBV7-2 TRBD1
CASTRDKVHEQFF TRBJ2-1 TRBV6-1 -
CASSTGTSGYEQYF TRBJ2-7 TRBV19 TRBD2
CASSYGTIKNSPLHF TRBJ1-6 TRBV5-8 -
CATSRDRGEEAFF TRBJ1-1 TRBV15 -
CASSLVGGEFGNTIYF TRBJ1-3 TRBV5-1 TRBD1
CASRHGTSETDTQYF TRBJ2-3 TRBV4-2 TRBD2
CASSPTGVEAFF TRBJ1-1 TRBV5-1 -
CASSRRRGQNEKLFF TRBJ1-4 TRBV4-2 TRBD1
CASSLMVAGGYNEQFF TRBJ2-1 TRBV7-8 TRBD2
CASSGAGRISYEQYF TRBJ2-7 TRBV2 -
CAWRGGWTSSYNEQFF TRBJ2-1 TRBV30 -
CASSPIFRGDSGNTIYF TRBJ1-3 TRBV18 -
CATSRVSDTGELFF TRBJ2-2 TRBV15 -
CASSDAANTGELFF TRBJ2-2 TRBV10-1 -
CASSLGSGGLGQPQHF TRBJ1-5 TRBV5-5 TRBD1
CASSSGHPYEQYF TRBJ2-7 TRBV11-3 -